Listed below are T cell receptor beta chains from one sample, sequenced in a study of CD8+CD57+ T cells in acquired aplastic anemia. TCRdb independently ran MiXCR on the reads; one entry per CDR3 protein. The sample shows around 200,000 distinct CDR3 sequences, over 40% of them seen only once. Sequencing was performed on sorted CD4+, CD8+, or CD8+CD57+ T cells (not recorded which) from PBMCs. The receptors stem from a human donor with aplastic anemia. Both conserved end residues are part of each CDR3. Fields, in order: V gene, J gene, D gene, clone size, CDR3 DNA, CDR3 protein. A D gene is named only where the DNA matches it firmly. Where a row states a size, it is once, few, many or the class of an expanded clone; other rows omit it.

v_gene: TRBV19
j_gene: TRBJ2-5
d_gene: NA
abundance: few
CDR3nt: TGTGCCAGTAGTCCGGGACGGCAAGAGACCCAGTACTTC
CDR3aa: CASSPGRQETQYF

v_gene: TRBV24-1
j_gene: TRBJ2-5
d_gene: NA
abundance: NA
CDR3nt: TGTGCCACCAGTGATCCTCCCGGGGGCCAAGAGACCCAGTACTTC
CDR3aa: CATSDPPGGQETQYF

v_gene: TRBV7-3
j_gene: TRBJ2-3
d_gene: TRBD2
abundance: many
CDR3nt: TGTGCCAGCAGCTTAACCCCCCCCAGCGGGGGGCCCACAGATACGCAGTATTTT
CDR3aa: CASSLTPPSGGPTDTQYF

v_gene: TRBV5-1
j_gene: TRBJ2-3
d_gene: NA
abundance: many
CDR3nt: TGCGCCAGCAGCTCCAGGCGGGGCACAGATACGCAGTATTTT
CDR3aa: CASSSRRGTDTQYF

v_gene: TRBV2
j_gene: TRBJ1-2
d_gene: NA
abundance: many
CDR3nt: TGTGCCAGCAGTGAAGAGGAGGGTGGAGGCTACACCTTC
CDR3aa: CASSEEEGGGYTF

v_gene: TRBV4-2
j_gene: TRBJ1-5
d_gene: TRBD1
abundance: many
CDR3nt: TGTGCCAGCAGCCAGGGGACAGGGGAGAATCAGCCCCAGCATTTT
CDR3aa: CASSQGTGENQPQHF

v_gene: TRBV3-1
j_gene: TRBJ2-1
d_gene: TRBD1
abundance: NA
CDR3nt: TGTGCCAGCAGCTCTCCGGGACAGGGAGACAATGAGCAGTTCTTC
CDR3aa: CASSSPGQGDNEQFF

v_gene: TRBV2
j_gene: TRBJ2-7
d_gene: TRBD2
abundance: NA
CDR3nt: TGTGCCAGCCGGACTAGCGGACCAGGGGAGCAGTACTTC
CDR3aa: CASRTSGPGEQYF

v_gene: TRBV5-4
j_gene: TRBJ2-7
d_gene: TRBD2
abundance: once
CDR3nt: TGTGCCAGCAGCCTCACTAGCGACCCTTCCTACGAGCAGTACTTC
CDR3aa: CASSLTSDPSYEQYF

v_gene: TRBV11-2
j_gene: TRBJ2-3
d_gene: TRBD2
abundance: many
CDR3nt: TGTGCCAGCAGAACCGGGACTAGCGGGAGGCTCATCACAGATACGCAGTATTTT
CDR3aa: CASRTGTSGRLITDTQYF

v_gene: TRBV29-1
j_gene: TRBJ1-2
d_gene: NA
abundance: NA
CDR3nt: TGCAGCGCCCGGGAGGACAGAATGTATGGCTACACCTTC
CDR3aa: CSAREDRMYGYTF

v_gene: TRBV6-1
j_gene: TRBJ2-1
d_gene: TRBD2
abundance: NA
CDR3nt: TGTGCCAGCAGTGAAAGGGGACTAGTAACCCCTCTTTACAATGAGCAGTTCTTC
CDR3aa: CASSERGLVTPLYNEQFF

v_gene: TRBV7-9
j_gene: TRBJ1-1
d_gene: NA
abundance: NA
CDR3nt: TGTGCCAGCAGCTCCCGATACACTGAAGCTTTCTTT
CDR3aa: CASSSRYTEAFF

v_gene: TRBV10-2
j_gene: TRBJ2-2
d_gene: NA
abundance: NA
CDR3nt: TGCGCCAGCAGTGAGCGGGGGACACCGAATAACACCGGGGAGCTGTTTTTT
CDR3aa: CASSERGTPNNTGELFF

v_gene: TRBV24-1
j_gene: TRBJ2-5
d_gene: NA
abundance: many
CDR3nt: TGTGCCACCAGTGATTTTTCCGCGGGCCAAGAGACCCAGTACTTC
CDR3aa: CATSDFSAGQETQYF

v_gene: TRBV7-3
j_gene: TRBJ2-7
d_gene: TRBD2
abundance: many
CDR3nt: TGTGCCAGCAGCTTAACCGCGGGGGGGGGATTAAGCTCCTACGAGCAGTACTTC
CDR3aa: CASSLTAGGGLSSYEQYF

v_gene: TRBV7-8
j_gene: TRBJ2-7
d_gene: NA
abundance: NA
CDR3nt: TGTGCCAGCAGCTCCGACCCCGCCTACGAGCAGTACTTC
CDR3aa: CASSSDPAYEQYF

v_gene: TRBV5-1
j_gene: TRBJ1-2
d_gene: NA
abundance: NA
CDR3nt: TGCGCCAGCAGCTTTGGCAGCCGACAGGACCCGTGGGGCTACACCTTC
CDR3aa: CASSFGSRQDPWGYTF

v_gene: TRBV19
j_gene: TRBJ2-7
d_gene: NA
abundance: once
CDR3nt: TGTGCCAGTAGTTCGTCCCGGACGGGGGACTACGAGCAGTACTTC
CDR3aa: CASSSSRTGDYEQYF

v_gene: TRBV6-4
j_gene: TRBJ2-3
d_gene: TRBD1
abundance: many
CDR3nt: TGTGCCAGCGGACAGGGCGTCACAGATACGCAGTATTTT
CDR3aa: CASGQGVTDTQYF

v_gene: TRBV7-8
j_gene: TRBJ2-3
d_gene: TRBD2
abundance: many
CDR3nt: TGTGCCAGCAGCTCCGCTCTAGCGGGGGGGCTGGCAGATACGCAGTATTTT
CDR3aa: CASSSALAGGLADTQYF

v_gene: TRBV2
j_gene: TRBJ1-1
d_gene: NA
abundance: few
CDR3nt: TGTGCCAGCCGCCCCGGGGGTCCCAACACTGAAGCTTTCTTT
CDR3aa: CASRPGGPNTEAFF

v_gene: TRBV7-8
j_gene: TRBJ1-6
d_gene: TRBD1
abundance: NA
CDR3nt: TGTGCCAACAGCGCCAATATAGGGACAGAGAATTCACCCCTCCACTTT
CDR3aa: CANSANIGTENSPLHF

v_gene: TRBV20-1
j_gene: TRBJ1-2
d_gene: NA
abundance: many
CDR3nt: TGCAGTGCTCGGGGGTATGGCTACACCTTC
CDR3aa: CSARGYGYTF

v_gene: TRBV15
j_gene: TRBJ2-1
d_gene: TRBD1
abundance: NA
CDR3nt: TGTGCCACCAGCGGTAGTAGGACAGGGGCCAACAATGAGCAGTTCTTC
CDR3aa: CATSGSRTGANNEQFF

v_gene: TRBV7-3
j_gene: TRBJ2-1
d_gene: NA
abundance: NA
CDR3nt: TGTGCCAGCAGCTTCCTCACCGGGGATCACAATGAGCAGTTCTTC
CDR3aa: CASSFLTGDHNEQFF

v_gene: TRBV12-3/TRBV12-4
j_gene: TRBJ1-3
d_gene: TRBD1
abundance: NA
CDR3nt: TGTGCCAGCACCCGGGACAGGGAGGGAAACACCATATATTTT
CDR3aa: CASTRDREGNTIYF